The 10 T cell receptor beta chains below come from one sample, sequenced in a study of cytomegalovirus exposure and HLA in healthy donors. PCR primers comprised 60 Vbeta and 13 Jbeta primers. Profiling relied on immunoSEQ multiplex PCR, and the TCRdb table lists in-frame clones only, not all of them. The table lists some 120,000 clones, about 70% of them singletons. The sequencing input was PBMCs. These receptor sequences come from a woman aged 40 to 50 in good health and CMV-seronegative.

V usage is TRBV7-2 and J usage is TRBJ1-6; D not certain. The CDR3 totals 13 residues. Per germline, CDR1 SGHTA and CDR2 FQGNSA. Trimming stripped 3 bases from V and 7 bases from J, with 7 bases between. The CDR3 coding sequence is TGTGCCAGCAGCTTTGTTGAGAATTCACCCCTCCACTTT. It translates to CASSFVENSPLHF.

This sequence joins TRBV25-1 and TRBJ2-1; TRBD2 aligns across 8 bases. Trimming at V came to 5 bases and at J to 6 bases, leaving 6 bases not matched to a gene. Germline V gene sequence: CDR1 MGHDK, CDR2 SYGVNS. CDR3 length: 14 amino acids. The CDR3 loop is CASSSDGGANEQFF. CDR3 bases: TGTGCCAGCAGTAGTGACGGGGGGGCCAATGAGCAGTTCTTC.

This clone was seen a few times. The V call is TRBV7-6, the J call TRBJ1-3; D not resolved. The germline V and J ends were trimmed by 1 base and 0 bases, with 7 bases remaining between them. The CDR3 consists of 15 residues. Germline CDR1 and CDR2: SGHVS and FNYEAQ. The CDR3 bases are TGTGCCAGCAGCTTAGGGCCCCGCTCTGGAAACACCATATATTTT. It translates to CASSLGPRSGNTIYF.

The chain combines TRBV25-1 with TRBJ2-3, with 10 bases lining up with TRBD2. The junction had 6 bases not matched to a gene; V was cut back by 1 base and J by 2 bases. The CDR3 totals 17 residues. The germline V gene encodes CDR1 MGHDK and CDR2 SYGVNS. The CDR3 DNA reads as TGTGCCAGCAGTGAATCCCTAGCGGGGGCCAACACAGATACGCAGTATTTT. It translates to CASSESLAGANTDTQYF. The full variable domain, rest sourced from reference TRBV25-1 and TRBJ2-3, is EADIYQTPRYLVIGTGKKITLECSQTMGHDKMYWYQQDPGMELHLIHYSYGVNSTEKGDLSSESTVSRIRTEHFPLTLESARPSHTSQYLCASSESLAGANTDTQYFGPGTRLTVL.

J is TRBJ2-2 and V is TRBV5-5; TRBD2 matches 8 bases. The germline V gene encodes CDR1 SGHKS and CDR2 YYEKEE (reference sequence). Trimming removed 4 bases from V and 7 bases from J; junction bases left unmatched: 12. There are 16 residues in the CDR3. The CDR3: CASSLRGSGGIGELFF. DNA of the CDR3: TGTGCCAGCAGCCTGAGGGGTTCGGGAGGGATCGGGGAGCTGTTTTTT.

The chain joins TRBV11-2 to TRBJ2-5; D call uncertain. The J call is uncertain, as TRBJ2-7 better fits the DNA end. CDR3 length equals 13 residues. Germline V CDR1 and CDR2: SGHAT, FQNNGV. The CDR3 loop reads CASSLGGTYEQYF. CDR3 nucleotides: TGTGCCAGCAGCTTAGGAGGAACCTACGAGCAGTACTTC.

V is TRBV28 and J is TRBJ2-1, with a weak D call TRBD2 (6 bases). V was pared by 7 bases and J by 7 bases, with 11 bases between. CDR3 length: 12 amino acids. CDR1 and CDR2 from the germline V gene are MDHEN and SYDVKM. The CDR3 DNA is TGTGCCAGCACCCGGGACTCAAATGAGCAGTTCTTC. This translates into CASTRDSNEQFF.

Only one count was recorded for this clone. The sample holds other DNA sequences that translate to the same CDR3. This chain uses TRBV19 with TRBJ1-2, with 8 bases matching TRBD1. CDR3 length equals 13 residues. V was pared by 6 bases and J by 5 bases, with 5 bases of the junction left unmatched. In germline, CDR1 is LNHDA, CDR2 SQIVND (reference sequence). CDR3 DNA sequence: TGTGCCAGTAGCCTAGGACAGGGTTATGGCTACACCTTC. Translation: CASSLGQGYGYTF.

This clone was recorded only once. This sequence joins TRBV7-3 and TRBJ2-7, with 9 positions matching TRBD1. The germline V gene encodes CDR1 SGHTA and CDR2 FQGTGA. The J segment lost 5 bases and the V segment lost 5 bases, leaving 10 bases of the junction unmatched. The CDR3 sequence is 15 residues long. DNA of the CDR3: TGTGCCAGCAGCCAACAACCACAGGGGGCCCACGAGCAGTACTTC. Amino acid sequence: CASSQQPQGAHEQYF.

The genes are TRBV28 and TRBJ2-2; D perhaps matches TRBD2 (5 bases). There are 16 residues in the CDR3. CDR1 and CDR2 (germline): MDHEN, SYDVKM. Trimming took 7 bases from V and 0 from J, leaving 15 bases between them. CDR3 coding DNA: TGTGCCAGCAACTCCGGAGGAAAATCGAACACCGGGGAGCTGTTTTTT. Amino acid sequence: CASNSGGKSNTGELFF.